The 12 T cell receptor beta chains presented below share a single source sample, sequenced in a study of shared T cell receptors in the human thymus. Assay used: immunoSEQ multiplex PCR; TCRdb lists only in-frame clones, some missing. This sample has hundreds of thousands of clones, with around 87% found just once. The same sample was also used in a study of human thymus T cells.

What was sequenced was thymocytes. The receptors derive from a boy younger than two with a congenital heart defect.

This clone appeared a single time. The chain joins TRBV7-9 to TRBJ2-3; the match to TRBD2 covers 8 bases. CDR3 length: 14 residues. V was pared by 3 bases and J by 5 bases, with 4 bases of the junction left unmatched. Germline V gene data show CDR1 as SEHNR and CDR2 as FQNEAQ (reference sequence). CDR3 DNA: TGTGCCAGCAGCTTGCGGGGGGTGGGAGATACGCAGTATTTT. Protein sequence: CASSLRGVGDTQYF.

The CDR3 is CASTAGQDTNEKLFF. The CDR3 DNA reads as TGTGCCAGCACCGCGGGACAGGACACTAATGAAAAACTGTTTTTT. The chain carries TRBV11-1 and TRBJ1-4; 8 bases line up with TRBD1. Germline CDR1 and CDR2: SGHAT and FQDESV (reference sequence). There are 15 residues in the CDR3. Germline trimming cut 7 bases from V and 2 bases from J; bases unmatched to any gene: 6.

This clone was counted only a few times. This chain links TRBV14 with TRBJ2-3, with TRBD2 identical over 16 bases. Unmatched junction bases numbered 12, after V lost 3 bases and J lost 3 bases. Germline CDR1 is SGHDN and CDR2 is FVKESK. This CDR3 has 20 amino acids. The CDR3 sequence: CASSHLGTSGRADGTDTQYF. DNA for the CDR3: TGTGCCAGCAGCCATCTGGGGACTAGCGGGAGGGCCGATGGTACAGATACGCAGTATTTT.

The chain's CDR3 is CASRGQGTNEKLFF. The DNA for the CDR3 is TGCGCCAGCAGGGGGCAGGGAACTAATGAAAAACTGTTTTTT. This chain joins TRBV5-1 and TRBJ1-4, with D possibly TRBD1 on 5 matching bases. Trimming shortened V by 5 bases and J by 1 base, and 9 bases separated the two germline ends. Germline V gene data show CDR1 as SGHRS and CDR2 as YFSETQ. CDR3 length equals 14 residues.

The chain joins TRBV5-1 to TRBJ2-7, with a possible D match to TRBD1 (5 bases). Trimming stripped 2 bases from V and 5 bases from J, with 11 bases between. The CDR3 contains 13 residues. CDR1 is SGHRS, CDR2 YFSETQ, per germline. The CDR3 DNA reads as TGCGCCAGCAGCTTTCAGGGATGGAACGAGCAGTACTTC. Translating gives CASSFQGWNEQYF. The entire variable domain, with the rest obtained from reference TRBV5-1 and TRBJ2-7, is as follows: KAGVTQTPRYLIKTRGQQVTLSCSPISGHRSVSWYQQTPGQGLQFLFEYFSETQRNKGNFPGRFSGRQFSNSRSEMNVSTLELGDSALYLCASSFQGWNEQYFGPGTRLTVT.

V and J are TRBV28 and TRBJ2-6; TRBD1 might be the D (6 bases). CDR1 and CDR2 from the germline V gene are MDHEN and SYDVKM. V was trimmed by 9 bases and J by 0 bases, leaving 12 bases between them. This CDR3 region has 15 residues. In nucleotides, the CDR3 is TGTGCCAGGGGACATAGACACTCTGGGGCCAACGTCCTGACTTTC. This sequence encodes CARGHRHSGANVLTF.

The CDR3 is CASSLPTDQPQHF. In DNA form, the CDR3 reads TGTGCCAGCAGTTTGCCTACAGATCAGCCCCAGCATTTT. V usage is TRBV28 and J usage is TRBJ1-5; D is uncertain. Trimming removed 3 bases at V and 5 bases at J, with 8 bases between. This CDR3 contains 13 residues. Per germline, CDR1 MDHEN and CDR2 SYDVKM.

V usage is TRBV4-1 and J usage is TRBJ1-6; the match to TRBD1 covers 11 bases. Germline assignment: CDR1 MGHRA and CDR2 YSYEKL. The CDR3 loop spans 17 amino acids. The trim removed 0 bases at V and 9 bases at J, leaving 7 bases unmatched. CDR3 protein: CASSQDRPGQGGSPLHF. The DNA for the CDR3 is TGCGCCAGCAGCCAAGATCGCCCGGGACAGGGGGGTTCACCCCTCCACTTT.

The chain links TRBV11-2 to TRBJ2-1; 10 nucleotides align to TRBD2. This CDR3 is built from 16 residues. Losses at the gene ends were 4 bases for V and 7 bases for J; bases not matched to a gene: 10. Germline loops: CDR1 SGHAT, CDR2 FQNNGV. The CDR3 bases are TGTGCCAGCAGCTCCCAGAAGCGGGGGGGCCGAAATGAGCAGTTCTTC. Translating gives CASSSQKRGGRNEQFF.

V gene TRBV28 combines with J gene TRBJ1-5; maybe TRBD1 (6 bases). The CDR3 loop spans 16 amino acids. Germline values: CDR1 MDHEN, CDR2 SYDVKM. Trimming pared 3 bases from V and 3 bases from J, leaving 15 bases between. The DNA of the CDR3 is TGTGCCAGCAGTTTTGATAATGGACAGAACAATCAGCCCCAGCATTTT. The encoded protein is CASSFDNGQNNQPQHF.

The V call is TRBV7-6, the J call TRBJ1-5; 8 bases are shared with TRBD1. From germline, CDR1 is SGHVS and CDR2 FNYEAQ. This CDR3 region has 15 residues. V dropped 5 bases and J dropped 2; count of bases not matched to a gene: 5. As DNA, the CDR3 is TGTGCCAGCAGCCCAGGACAGGGTCGCAATCAGCCCCAGCATTTT. Amino acids: CASSPGQGRNQPQHF. The whole variable domain, filled in from reference TRBV7-6 and TRBJ1-5, reads GAGVSQSPRYKVTKRGQDVALRCDPISGHVSLYWYRQALGQGPEFLTYFNYEAQQDKSGLPNDRFSAERPEGSISTLTIQRTEQRDSAMYRCASSPGQGRNQPQHFGDGTRLSIL.

This clone was seen a single time. The gene calls are TRBV10-3 and TRBJ2-5; D gene uncertain. CDR3 length equals 13 residues. The ends were cut back, 11 bases at V and 5 bases at J, with 18 bases in the middle. Germline V gives CDR1 ENHRY, CDR2 SYGVKD. Here the CDR3 DNA reads TGTGCCTCCCATGGCGCGGATCGGGAGACCCAGTACTTC. The encoded protein is CASHGADRETQYF.